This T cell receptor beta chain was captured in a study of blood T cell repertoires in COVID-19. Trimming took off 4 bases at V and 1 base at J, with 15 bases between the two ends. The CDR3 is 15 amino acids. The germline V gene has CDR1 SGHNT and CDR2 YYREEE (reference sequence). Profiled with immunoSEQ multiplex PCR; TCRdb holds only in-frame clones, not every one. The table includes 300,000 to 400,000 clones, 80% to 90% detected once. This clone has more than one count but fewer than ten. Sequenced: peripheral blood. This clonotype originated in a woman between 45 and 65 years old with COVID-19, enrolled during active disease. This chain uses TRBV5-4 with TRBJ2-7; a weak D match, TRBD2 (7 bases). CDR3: CASSHGGLESYEQYF. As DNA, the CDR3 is TGTGCCAGCAGCCACGGGGGGCTAGAATCCTACGAGCAGTACTTC.